This T cell receptor (beta chain) was obtained from a study of T cell responses to AZD1222 COVID-19 vaccine. Study outcomes and limitations: Dominant at 160-218 and 743-854, vaccine-associated CD4 TCRs also spanned spike. Repertoires in all cases were sampled only once the peak T cell response had passed. Donors, mostly white British, included more females; clonal diversity was possibly underestimated. Breadth and depth of Spike-specific TCRs rose after two AZD1222 doses.

V lost 7 bases, J lost 1 base, and 22 bases lay in between. The CDR3 sequence is 17 residues long. Germline CDR1 is SEHNR and CDR2 is FQNEAQ (reference sequence). TCRdb keeps only in-frame clones here, not all; method: immunoSEQ multiplex PCR. The sample includes under 200,000 clones, roughly 94% of them seen just once. Comments on this clone: Its antigen is undetermined.

The V and J genes are TRBV7-9 and TRBJ1-1; D ambiguous. The TCR sequence derives from an adult who received the AZD1222 COVID-19 vaccine. The sequences come from peripheral blood, collected 28 days after the second AZD1222 dose. The CDR3 DNA follows: TGTGCCAGCACCCCCGGAGAATTAGTCCAATCGAACACTGAAGCTTTCTTT. It translates to CASTPGELVQSNTEAFF.